The next 9 T cell receptor beta chains were all read from a single sample in a study of human T cells and chemical hapten exposure. The time point: patch test 1, 2 weeks after DPC sensitization. As for treatment: therapeutic diphenylcyclopropenone sensitization with weekly scalp DPC. TCRdb itself ran the RACE reads through MiXCR, one entry per CDR3 protein. The table includes 150,000 to 200,000 distinct CDR3 sequences, approximately 15% detected once. Sequences were derived from whole blood, sampled in connection with sensitization to the hapten diphenylcyclopropenone (DPC). Every receptor here comes from a woman under 40 with alopecia areata. Some clones in this sample may be carry-over from other donors' samples.

V usage is TRBV28 and J usage is TRBJ2-5; perhaps TRBD2 as D (6 bases). The CDR3 spans 14 residues. The ends were cut back, 7 bases at V and 5 bases at J, with 17 bases in the middle. Germline CDR1 is MDHEN and CDR2 is SYDVKM. The CDR3 loop reads CASNNPGLGETQYF. CDR3 DNA sequence: TGTGCCAGCAATAATCCGGGACTCGGGGAGACCCAGTACTTC.

The chain employs TRBV3-1 and TRBJ2-1; a weak D match, TRBD1 (5 bases). Germline CDR1 reads LGHDT; CDR2 reads YNNKEL (reference sequence). The CDR3 loop spans 15 amino acids. Trimming cost V 2 bases and J 4 bases, with 12 bases left between them. The CDR3, as DNA: TGTGCCAGCAGCCAAAGTGGTGGGGCATACAATGAGCAGTTCTTC. Translating gives CASSQSGGAYNEQFF.

This clonotype has more than one count but fewer than ten. This chain joins TRBV3-1 and TRBJ2-3, with 11 positions matching TRBD2. V lost 2 bases, J lost 8 bases, and 6 bases stayed unmatched. The CDR3 consists of 15 residues. CDR1 and CDR2 from the germline V gene are LGHDT and YNNKEL (reference sequence). CDR3 sequence (DNA): TGTGCCAGCAGCCAATTCACCGGGACTAGCGGTACGCAGTATTTT. Translating it yields CASSQFTGTSGTQYF.

The CDR3: CASRRGMGTEAFF. CDR3 DNA sequence: TGTGCCAGCAGAAGGGGAATGGGCACTGAAGCTTTCTTT. V gene TRBV6-5 combines with J gene TRBJ1-1; the D gene is possibly TRBD1 (5 bases). V shed 6 bases and J shed 4 bases, with 12 bases lying between them. CDR3 length: 13 amino acids. The germline V gene encodes CDR1 MNHEY and CDR2 SVGAGI.

This sequence joins TRBV3-1 and TRBJ2-7, with 8 bases fitting TRBD1. From germline, CDR1 is LGHDT and CDR2 YNNKEL (reference sequence). V shed 2 bases and J 10 bases; nucleotides not matched to a gene: 4. CDR3 length: 12 amino acids. The DNA for the CDR3 is TGTGCCAGCAGCCAAACGGGACAGGCCCAGTACTTC. Amino acids: CASSQTGQAQYF.

This clonotype has just a few counts. The chain has TRBV29-1 and TRBJ2-1; 8 nucleotides align to TRBD2. This CDR3 is built from 13 residues. V lost 7 bases, J lost 8 bases, and 10 bases stayed unmatched. The V gene's germline CDR1 is SQVTM and CDR2 ANQGSEA. The CDR3 region is CSASEGLGYEQFF. The CDR3 DNA follows: TGCAGCGCTTCCGAGGGACTAGGCTATGAGCAGTTCTTC.

This clonotype was detected only a few times. The chain recombines TRBV29-1 with TRBJ1-1; D is unclear. The CDR3 runs 12 residues. The V gene lost 4 bases and the J gene lost 6 bases, with 12 bases spanning the gap. The germline V gene encodes CDR1 SQVTM and CDR2 ANQGSEA. The chain's CDR3 is CSVGLGVSEAFF. CDR3 coding DNA: TGCAGCGTTGGCTTAGGTGTATCTGAAGCTTTCTTT.

This clonotype was seen repeatedly, ten times or more. The V and J genes are TRBV28 and TRBJ2-7; D remains unclear. The CDR3 sequence is 11 residues long. Germline V gene sequence: CDR1 MDHEN, CDR2 SYDVKM. V lost 8 bases, J lost 1 base, and 6 bases lay in between. CDR3 loop: CASGESYEQYF. CDR3 DNA: TGTGCCAGCGGGGAATCCTACGAGCAGTACTTC.

This clonotype was detected only a few times. This sequence joins TRBV5-6 and TRBJ2-3; D is tentatively TRBD1 or TRBD2 (5 bases each). CDR3 length equals 15 residues. Trimming stripped 1 base from V and 6 bases from J, with 15 bases between. Germline V gene sequence: CDR1 SGHDT, CDR2 YYEEEE. The CDR3 nucleotides read TGTGCCAGCAGCTTGTGGGGGAAGCCGTTGGATACGCAGTATTTT. This encodes CASSLWGKPLDTQYF.